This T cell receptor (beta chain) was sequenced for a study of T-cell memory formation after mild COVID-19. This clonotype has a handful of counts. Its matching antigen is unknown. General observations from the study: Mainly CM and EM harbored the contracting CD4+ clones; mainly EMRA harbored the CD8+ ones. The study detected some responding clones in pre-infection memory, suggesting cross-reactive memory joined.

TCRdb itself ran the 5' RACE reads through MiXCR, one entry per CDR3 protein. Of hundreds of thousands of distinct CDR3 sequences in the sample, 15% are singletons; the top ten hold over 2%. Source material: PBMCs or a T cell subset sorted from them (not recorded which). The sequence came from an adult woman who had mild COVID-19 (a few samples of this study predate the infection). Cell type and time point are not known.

The CDR3, as DNA: TGTGCCAGTAGTCTTACAGGGGGTGGTAGGGACAATGAGCAGTTCTTC. Its translation: CASSLTGGGRDNEQFF. This chain links TRBV19 with TRBJ2-1; 8 bases map to TRBD1. J gave up 5 bases and V 5 bases, and 11 bases lay outside the gene matches. Per the germline V gene, CDR1 is LNHDA and CDR2 is SQIVND (reference sequence). CDR3 length: 16 residues.